These 10 T cell receptor beta chains came from one sample sequenced in a study of control samples from healthy donors and cancer patients. The protocol was immunoSEQ multiplex PCR, while the TCRdb copy is restricted to in-frame clones and leaves out a portion. The sample records about 170,000 clones, around 93% being singletons. Sequencing used blood. These receptor sequences come from an older woman in good health.

This chain uses TRBV5-1 with TRBJ2-3; D may correspond to TRBD1 or TRBD2 (5 bases each). Trimming removed 4 bases at V and 1 base at J, with 22 bases between. There are 18 residues in the CDR3. Germline CDR1 SGHRS, CDR2 YFSETQ. The CDR3 spells CASSQQPSARGRTDTQYF. The CDR3 nucleotides read TGCGCCAGCAGCCAGCAGCCCTCGGCGAGGGGCCGCACAGATACGCAGTATTTT.

The J gene is TRBJ1-1, the V gene TRBV7-9, with D possibly TRBD1 on 6 matching bases. The V end was cut by 4 bases, the J end by 5 bases, with 8 bases between. The CDR3 is 12 residues long. CDR1 is SEHNR, CDR2 FQNEAQ, per germline (reference sequence). The CDR3 loop reads CASSSGVTEAFF. The CDR3 bases are TGTGCCAGCAGCTCAGGGGTAACTGAAGCTTTCTTT.

CDR3 region: CATRREQGYTGELFF. The CDR3 DNA follows: TGTGCCACCCGGCGGGAACAGGGGTACACCGGGGAGCTGTTTTTT. V gene TRBV10-3 combines with J gene TRBJ2-2, with a tentative D call TRBD1 (7 bases). Germline V gene data show CDR1 as ENHRY and CDR2 as SYGVKD. V lost 10 bases, J lost 3 bases, and 18 bases lay in between. The CDR3 consists of 15 residues.

V gene TRBV28 combines with J gene TRBJ1-5; D may be TRBD1 (5 bases). The V end was cut by 3 bases, the J end by 4 bases, with 22 bases between. Per the germline V gene, CDR1 is MDHEN and CDR2 is SYDVKM. This CDR3 has 18 amino acids. The CDR3 protein is CASSFLFLGGRENQPQHF. CDR3 in DNA: TGTGCCAGCAGTTTCTTATTTTTAGGTGGCAGGGAGAATCAGCCCCAGCATTTT. Filled out from reference TRBV28 and TRBJ1-5, the complete variable domain reads DVKVTQSSRYLVKRTGEKVFLECVQDMDHENMFWYRQDPGLGLRLIYFSYDVKMKEKGDIPEGYSVSREKKERFSLILESASTNQTSMYLCASSFLFLGGRENQPQHFGDGTRLSIL.

This rearrangement joins TRBV6-5 to TRBJ2-7; TRBD2 agrees at 8 bases. From germline, CDR1 is MNHEY and CDR2 SVGAGI. Trimming removed 7 bases from V and 2 bases from J; junction bases left unmatched: 7. CDR3 size: 14 residues. In DNA form, the CDR3 reads TGTGCCAGCACGAGTGCGGGGGGCACCTACGAGCAGTACTTC. Its translation: CASTSAGGTYEQYF.

This sequence joins TRBV7-5 and TRBJ2-7. TRBV7-5 is an annotated pseudogene. This CDR3 comprises 15 residues. The CDR3: CARSSSGGRFYEQYF. The CDR3 region has the DNA TGTGCCAGAAGCTCTTCGGGCGGACGATTCTACGAGCAGTACTTC.

The genes are TRBV19 and TRBJ1-1; D is unclear. Trimming cost V 3 bases and J 0 bases, with 8 bases left between them. This CDR3 has 14 residues. Germline CDR1 LNHDA, CDR2 SQIVND (reference sequence). CDR3 region: CASSIARVNTEAFF. CDR3 DNA sequence: TGTGCCAGTAGTATCGCTCGTGTGAACACTGAAGCTTTCTTT.

This clone was recorded only once. Other DNA sequences within the sample encode an identical CDR3. The chain couples TRBV4-2 to TRBJ2-2; 10 nucleotides align to TRBD2. The CDR3 has 17 residues. Per germline, CDR1 LGHNA and CDR2 YNFKEQ. Trimming took 1 base from V and 5 from J; bases not matched to a gene: 7. CDR3 DNA: TGTGCCAGCAGCCAAGCGAGCGGGGGGGCAGGTACCGGGGAGCTGTTTTTT. It is translated as CASSQASGGAGTGELFF.

The CDR3 DNA follows: TGTGCCAGCAGCTTCGGAAACATTCAGTACTTC. Residues: CASSFGNIQYF. The rearrangement links TRBV11-2 to TRBJ2-4; D unresolved. The CDR3 sequence is 11 residues long. Trimming removed 3 bases at V and 6 bases at J, with 3 bases between. Germline CDR1 is SGHAT and CDR2 is FQNNGV.

The chain carries TRBV7-3 and TRBJ2-2, with D maybe TRBD2 (5 bases). Germline-derived CDR1 and CDR2 are SGHTA and FQGTGA. V lost 2 bases and J 2 bases, leaving 12 bases between the germline ends. The CDR3 is made up of 16 amino acids. CDR3: CASSLFNSGNTGELFF. CDR3 coding DNA: TGTGCCAGCAGCTTATTTAACAGCGGTAACACCGGGGAGCTGTTTTTT.